This is a list of T cell receptor beta chains from one sample in a study of blood T cell repertoires in COVID-19. Assay used: immunoSEQ multiplex PCR; TCRdb lists only in-frame clones, some missing. The table records roughly 430,000 clones, approximately 85% of them present only once. The source material was PBMCs or T cells enriched from blood (not recorded which). The receptors were gathered from a woman aged 40 to 49 with acute COVID-19. Each CDR3 is given with its conserved first and last residue. Each record gives: V gene, clone size, J gene, D gene, CDR3 protein, CDR3 DNA. The D gene is left open where the match is weak. Clone size is shown for a subset of rows, as once, few, many or a class of expanded clone.

TRBV18	.	TRBJ1-1	.	CASSPGTGAFF	TGTGCCAGCTCACCAGGAACAGGGGCTTTCTTT
TRBV15	.	TRBJ2-5	.	CATSRGVGGEETQYF	TGTGCCACCAGCAGAGGGGTTGGAGGGGAAGAGACCCAGTACTTC
TRBV7-9	few	TRBJ1-5	.	CASSLAGDYSNQPQHF	TGTGCCAGCAGCTTAGCGGGGGACTATAGCAATCAGCCCCAGCATTTT
TRBV15	.	TRBJ1-2	TRBD1	CATSPTGPFYGYTF	TGTGCCACCAGCCCGACAGGGCCCTTCTATGGCTACACCTTC
TRBV6-5	.	TRBJ1-2	.	CASRDPLGGRYGYTF	TGTGCCAGCAGGGACCCCCTCGGAGGGCGGTATGGCTACACCTTC
TRBV7-9	few	TRBJ2-7	.	CASSLGGGGVEEQYF	TGTGCCAGCAGCTTAGGAGGAGGGGGGGTGGAAGAGCAGTACTTC
TRBV14	once	TRBJ1-2	.	CASSQDHRVDYGYTF	TGTGCCAGCAGCCAAGATCATCGGGTGGACTATGGCTACACCTTC
TRBV30	.	TRBJ2-2	TRBD2	CAWSVRTSGARDTGELFF	TGTGCCTGGAGTGTACGGACTAGCGGGGCCAGGGACACCGGGGAGCTGTTTTTT
TRBV4-2	.	TRBJ2-1	.	CASSQVGQDNEQFF	TGTGCCAGCAGCCAAGTGGGCCAGGACAATGAGCAGTTCTTC
TRBV9	.	TRBJ1-1	TRBD1	CASSGGTVNTEAFF	TGTGCCAGCAGCGGAGGGACAGTTAACACTGAAGCTTTCTTT
TRBV4-1	.	TRBJ2-1	TRBD2	CASSPRLAYISYNEQFF	TGCGCCAGCAGCCCCCGACTAGCGTACATCTCCTACAATGAGCAGTTCTTC
TRBV12-5	.	TRBJ1-1	TRBD1	CASGWSRGLRTEAFF	TGTGCTAGTGGTTGGTCCAGGGGGCTGAGGACTGAAGCTTTCTTT
TRBV29-1	.	TRBJ2-5	.	CSVKVAGAETQYF	TGCAGCGTAAAAGTGGCAGGGGCAGAGACCCAGTACTTC
TRBV27	.	TRBJ1-6	TRBD1	CASSGQASPLHF	TGTGCCAGCAGCGGACAGGCTTCACCCCTCCACTTT
TRBV21-1	.	TRBJ2-7	.	CASSNGQGPYEQYF	TGTGCCAGCAGCAACGGGCAGGGTCCCTACGAGCAGTACTTC
TRBV3-1/TRBV3-2	.	TRBJ1-6	.	CASSPSGGYGSPLHF	TGTGCCAGCAGCCCCTCGGGGGGATACGGTTCACCCCTCCACTTT
TRBV7-2	once	TRBJ1-5	.	CASSTLQGSGNQPQHF	TGTGCCAGCAGCACCTTACAGGGTTCAGGCAATCAGCCCCAGCATTTT
TRBV13	.	TRBJ1-1	.	CASSLKGIADTEAFF	TGTGCCAGCAGCTTAAAGGGGATAGCAGACACTGAAGCTTTCTTT
TRBV24-1	.	TRBJ1-2	.	CATSDPIGANYGYTF	TGTGCCACCAGTGATCCTATAGGAGCTAACTATGGTTACACCTTC
TRBV5-4	.	TRBJ2-5	TRBD2	CASSLVRGGLETQYF	TGTGCCAGCAGCTTGGTTCGGGGGGGCCTAGAGACCCAGTACTTC
TRBV2	.	TRBJ2-2	TRBD2	CASRYSGEPSGELFF	TGTGCCAGCAGATATAGCGGGGAGCCCAGCGGGGAGCTGTTTTTT
TRBV5-5	.	TRBJ1-6	TRBD1	CASSTPGQHNSPLHF	TGTGCCAGCAGCACTCCGGGACAGCATAATTCACCCCTCCACTTT
TRBV11-3	.	TRBJ2-3	TRBD2	CASSMGLAGVPDTQYF	TGTGCCAGCAGCATGGGACTAGCGGGGGTCCCAGATACGCAGTATTTT
TRBV5-1	.	TRBJ2-5	.	CASSLWAGQETQYF	TGCGCCAGCAGCCTTTGGGCAGGGCAAGAGACCCAGTACTTC
TRBV19	.	TRBJ2-7	TRBD1	CASSRDGRGREEQYF	TGTGCCAGTAGCCGCGATGGCAGGGGGCGCGAGGAGCAGTACTTC
TRBV6-5	.	TRBJ1-1	TRBD1	CASSYPTGDLTEAFF	TGTGCCAGCAGTTACCCGACAGGGGATCTCACTGAAGCTTTCTTT
TRBV6-4	.	TRBJ2-6	TRBD1	CASSEQGLPANVLTF	TGTGCCAGCAGTGAACAGGGGCTCCCGGCCAACGTCCTGACTTTC
TRBV7-9	.	TRBJ1-6	.	CASSYINTPLHF	TGTGCCAGCAGCTACATTAATACACCCCTCCACTTT
TRBV5-6	.	TRBJ2-1	.	CASSLAPQGYEQFF	TGTGCCAGCAGCCTAGCTCCACAGGGCTATGAGCAGTTCTTC
TRBV7-9	.	TRBJ2-5	TRBD2	CASSLSGGVQETQYF	TGTGCCAGCAGCTTGAGTGGGGGGGTCCAAGAGACCCAGTACTTC
TRBV6-6	few	TRBJ2-7	TRBD2	CASSQPSGGESYEQYF	TGTGCCAGCAGTCAACCTAGCGGGGGGGAGTCCTACGAGCAGTACTTC
TRBV6-2/TRBV6-3	once	TRBJ1-1	TRBD1	CASSYSITGGKNTEAFF	TGTGCCAGCAGTTACTCGATCACAGGGGGCAAGAACACTGAAGCTTTCTTT
TRBV5-5	.	TRBJ2-3	.	CASSLGTAYTDTQYF	TGTGCCAGCAGCTTGGGGACAGCTTACACAGATACGCAGTATTTT
TRBV6-5	once	TRBJ1-4	.	CASRPQQAPNEKLFF	TGTGCCAGCAGACCCCAACAGGCCCCTAATGAAAAACTGTTTTTT
TRBV27	.	TRBJ2-1	.	CASSSPRRGGARDEQFF	TGTGCCAGCAGCTCCCCTCGTAGGGGGGGAGCTAGGGATGAGCAGTTCTTC
TRBV27	once	TRBJ1-4	TRBD1	CASSSTGVTNEKLFF	TGTGCCAGCAGTTCCACAGGGGTCACTAATGAAAAACTGTTTTTT
TRBV20-1	.	TRBJ1-5	.	CSASRGGYSNQPQHF	TGCAGTGCTAGTCGGGGGGGCTATAGCAATCAGCCCCAGCATTTT
TRBV4-1	.	TRBJ1-2	.	CASSQDGSPYGYTF	TGCGCCAGCAGCCAAGACGGGTCGCCTTATGGCTACACCTTC
TRBV7-7	.	TRBJ2-2	TRBD2	CASSKSGGSTGELFF	TGTGCCAGCAGCAAGAGCGGGGGGAGTACCGGGGAGCTGTTTTTT
TRBV5-1	.	TRBJ1-1	.	CASSLTGGMNTEAFF	TGCGCCAGCAGCTTGACTGGAGGGATGAACACTGAAGCTTTCTTT
TRBV7-9	.	TRBJ1-1	.	CASSFYGSTEAFF	TGTGCCAGCAGCTTTTATGGGAGCACTGAAGCTTTCTTT
TRBV9	.	TRBJ1-1	.	CASSVVDSGYTEAFF	TGTGCCAGCAGCGTTGTGGACTCAGGATACACTGAAGCTTTCTTT
TRBV18	few	TRBJ1-1	.	CASSPIPGAGAEAFF	TGTGCCAGCTCACCAATACCCGGGGCGGGGGCTGAAGCTTTCTTT
TRBV30	.	TRBJ1-2	TRBD1	CAWTPRGTGEGGYTF	TGTGCCTGGACGCCTCGGGGGACAGGGGAAGGAGGCTACACCTTC
TRBV4-2	.	TRBJ2-5	.	CASSPYSGVNQETQYF	TGTGCCAGCAGCCCTTATAGCGGCGTCAACCAAGAGACCCAGTACTTC
TRBV27	.	TRBJ1-2	TRBD1	CASSLSGGQGYGYTF	TGTGCCAGCAGTTTATCCGGGGGACAGGGTTATGGCTACACCTTC
TRBV10-1	.	TRBJ1-3	TRBD1	CASSQGTGPGNTIYF	TGCGCCAGCAGTCAAGGGACAGGGCCTGGAAACACCATATATTTT
TRBV30	.	TRBJ1-2	TRBD1	CAWSVGDRRGYTF	TGTGCCTGGAGTGTGGGGGACAGAAGAGGCTACACCTTC
TRBV25-1	few	TRBJ2-7	.	CASSPGWGDGYEQYF	TGTGCCAGCAGTCCTGGTTGGGGGGACGGCTACGAGCAGTACTTC